This entry describes one T cell receptor beta chain. Its antigen is not identified. Use of 60 Vbeta and 13 Jbeta primers characterized the PCR. Per the authors' pipeline: An analysis that came later counted 80 million or so unique TCR beta chains, around 10 million shared. Assay: immunoSEQ multiplex PCR; the TCRdb copy retains only in-frame clones and omits some. That table is the source of V, J and clone size, and D and trimming were worked out from the DNA. The sample records fewer than 200,000 clones, roughly two thirds being singletons. The data were obtained in a study of cytomegalovirus exposure and HLA in healthy donors. Findings and caveats of the study: The majority of CMV-associated TCR beta chains were reported as apparently HLA-restricted in a later analysis. CMV serostatus stood as the only immune exposure information on hand. Clonal expansion was found to be greater in HLA-associated TCR beta chains than in equally common others in a later analysis.

The length of the CDR3 is 15 residues. CDR1 is SGHVS and CDR2 is FNYEAQ in the germline V gene. Germline trimming cut 1 base from V and 3 bases from J; bases unmatched to any gene: 6. The V call is TRBV7-6, the J call TRBJ2-7, with 7 bases identical to TRBD2. The specimen was PBMCs. The TCR was taken from a woman in her twenties or thirties in good health and CMV-seronegative. The CDR3 region is CASSLGGGRVYEQYF. CDR3 DNA sequence: TGTGCCAGCAGCTTAGGCGGGGGAAGGGTCTACGAGCAGTACTTC.